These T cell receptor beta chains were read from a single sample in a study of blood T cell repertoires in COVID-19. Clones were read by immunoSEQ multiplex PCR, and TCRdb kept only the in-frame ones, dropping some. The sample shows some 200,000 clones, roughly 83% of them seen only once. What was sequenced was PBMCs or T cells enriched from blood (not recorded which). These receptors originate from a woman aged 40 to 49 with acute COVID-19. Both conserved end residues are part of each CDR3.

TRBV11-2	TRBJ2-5	CASSLVREQETQYF
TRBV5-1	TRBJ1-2	CASSSQGAYGYTF
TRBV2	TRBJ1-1	CASRTQGLITEAFF
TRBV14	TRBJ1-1	CASSQVFRGGGTEAFF
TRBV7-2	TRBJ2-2	CASSLGGLVANTGELFF
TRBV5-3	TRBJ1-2	CARSFRGLAGYTF
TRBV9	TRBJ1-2	CASSDPTANYGYTF
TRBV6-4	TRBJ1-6	CASSVSPGDNSPLHF
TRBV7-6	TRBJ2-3	CASSWAGIGTQYF
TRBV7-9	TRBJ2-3	CASSNAGPDTQYF
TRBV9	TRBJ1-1	CASSGRGRPNTEAFF
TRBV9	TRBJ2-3	CASSVLADTQYF
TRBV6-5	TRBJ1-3	CASSLSAGSGNTIYF
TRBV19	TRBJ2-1	CASSFRNEQFF
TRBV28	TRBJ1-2	CASRPTWPNYGYTF
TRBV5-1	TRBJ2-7	CASSLDREVDEQYF
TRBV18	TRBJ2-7	CASSPTGLNPYEQYF
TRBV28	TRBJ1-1	CASSSLYRGKNTEAFF
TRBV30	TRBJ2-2	CAWSRLFTGELFF
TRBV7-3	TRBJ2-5	CASSRGGGGLETQYF
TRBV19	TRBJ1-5	CASRDRGSGDQPQHF
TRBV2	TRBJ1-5	CASSDLSGQGRVSNQPQHF
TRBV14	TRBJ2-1	CASSQDRLAGGLGWASNEQFF
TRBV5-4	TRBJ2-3	CASSSSGTGGSPSSTDTQYF
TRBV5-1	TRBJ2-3	CASSFAGTSGSTDTQYF
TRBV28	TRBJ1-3	CASTPLGGGAGNTIYF
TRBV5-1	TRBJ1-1	CASSPLPLDTEAFF
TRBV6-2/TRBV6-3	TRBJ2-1	CASSYSKGRGFF
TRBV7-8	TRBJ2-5	CASSRSGAQRETQYF
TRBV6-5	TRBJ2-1	CASSYSFPGMSGEQFF
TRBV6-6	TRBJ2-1	CASSPGPGGNEQFF
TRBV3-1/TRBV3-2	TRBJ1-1	CASSQGRENTEAFF
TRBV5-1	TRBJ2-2	CASSRGQGSPGELFF
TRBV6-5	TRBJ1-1	CASSSGTGDTEAFF
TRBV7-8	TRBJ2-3	CASRTTGGQDTQYF
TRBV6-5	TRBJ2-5	CASKNSLAQETQYF
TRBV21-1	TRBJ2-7	CASSKSAGGHEQYF
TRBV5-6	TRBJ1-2	CASSWGPTGTPYGYTF
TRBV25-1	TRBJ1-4	CASSSFGYNEKLFF
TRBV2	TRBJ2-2	CASSLVLAGPVTGELFF
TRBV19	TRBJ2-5	CASSSGPRGGAETQYF
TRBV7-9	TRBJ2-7	CASSPEIGAGLSYEQYF
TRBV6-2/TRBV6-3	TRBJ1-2	CASSYGRTRLDYGYTF
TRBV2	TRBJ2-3	CASSDLGLADPTDTQYF
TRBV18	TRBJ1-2	CASSPPAGNYGYTF
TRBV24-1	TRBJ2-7	CATSSTGIYEQYF
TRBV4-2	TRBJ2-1	CATKADRSSYNEQFF
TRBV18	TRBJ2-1	CASSPTGGKVNEQFF
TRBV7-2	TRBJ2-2	CASSGLAGDGELFF
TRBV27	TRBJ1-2	CASSLTGFYGYTF
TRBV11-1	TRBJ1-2	CASSRGGDNGYTF
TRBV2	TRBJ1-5	CASSEARQGQQPQHF
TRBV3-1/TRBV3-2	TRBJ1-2	CASSQDPTVAHGYTF
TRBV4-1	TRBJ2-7	CASSQREGNGEQYF
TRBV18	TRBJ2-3	CASSPQDSSRDTQYF
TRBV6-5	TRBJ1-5	CASSPRSPSNQPQHF
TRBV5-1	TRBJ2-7	CASSLGGQGQGIYEQYF
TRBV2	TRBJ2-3	CASREDSRLTDTQYF
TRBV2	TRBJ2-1	CASSEGPAGNAEQFF
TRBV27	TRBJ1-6	CASSLFPGGLGSPLHF